This TCR beta chain emerged from a study of blood T cell repertoires in COVID-19. This CDR3 is built from 14 residues. J lost 5 bases, V lost 2 bases, and 8 bases had no gene match. Per germline, CDR1 GTSNPN and CDR2 SVGIG (reference sequence). Some clones are missing from TCRdb's copy, which holds only in-frame ones; the method was immunoSEQ multiplex PCR. The data show more than 200,000 clones, about 88% seen once. The origin of this receptor is a woman aged 55-70 years with COVID-19, enrolled during active disease. The specimen was peripheral blood. This chain joins TRBV30 and TRBJ2-7; 8 bases are a match to TRBD2. The CDR3 coding sequence is TGTGCCTGGAGTAGGGGCGGGAGGCCCAACGAGCAGTACTTC. Translated, it gives CAWSRGGRPNEQYF.